This T cell receptor beta chain was recorded in a study of blood T cell repertoires in COVID-19 (dated by TCRdb to 2018 to 2021). About the full investigation: Samples covering the acute and convalescent phases of COVID-19 were provided by collaborators in the United States, Italy and Spain. The sample metadata nearly always contained a de-identified subject ID, COVID-19 status, age in years and sex. Deeply sampled blood TCRbeta repertoires from subjects exposed to, actively infected with, or recovered from COVID-19 were included in the dataset. The prospective study material was composed of cDNA or gDNA derived from T cells, B-cell-depleted T cells, or PBMCs. Where available, HLA class I and class II types were taken from metadata supplied by the sample provider and were not determined by assay-based typing. Samples were obtained from the ongoing ImmuneRACE study (first 160 participants) and from some 1,200 subjects provided by 6 global collaborators. A freely available public database, intended as a resource for researchers studying the immune response to SARS-CoV-2, is where the repertoires were released. What the study reported, not specific to this receptor: The quantity of clinical and demographic metadata differed by source and by participant and was supplied without curation.

TCRbeta CDR3 regions were amplified from genomic DNA using the immunoSEQ Assay, a bias-controlled multiplex PCR. Under the source paper's analysis protocol: Within the assay, amplification of reference gene primers was used to estimate how many nucleated cells each sample contained. To quantify the absolute abundance of each unique TCRbeta CDR3 rearrangement, sequence reads were collapsed and filtered. For each sample, productive Simpson clonality was calculated by taking the square root of Simpson's diversity index across productive rearrangements. TCRdb holds this immuneACCESS table with in-frame rearrangements only. Some clones are missing; in checked studies, unresolved V genes explain under half, and the rest has no known cause. Clonal size and the V and J genes are those of that table, whereas D and trimming came from the DNA. For this sample the table gives 250,000 to 350,000 clones, of which 89% were detected only once. Around 12% of the sample belongs to the ten largest clones.

A word on this clone: The specificity of this receptor is unknown. The input lacks base qualities; no much larger clone sits a single base away.

CDR1 KGHSH and CDR2 LQKENI were looked up in the germline V gene. The CDR3 spans 16 residues, from the cysteine through the phenylalanine. The kept DNA is CDR3 alone, 48 bases in frame from the first base. V and J lose 2 bases and 0 bases, and a span of 10 bases separates them. The collaborating institutions used their own protocols to collect whole blood in K2EDTA tubes. For TCRbeta analysis, collaborators shipped samples in one of three forms: frozen whole blood, isolated PBMCs, or DNA extracted from either of those sample types. The V and J genes are TRBV18 and TRBJ1-4; the best D guess is TRBD1, with 6 bases matching. Specimen: peripheral blood. This clonotype was obtained from a woman aged 55-70 years with acute or convalescent COVID-19. The DNA sequence is TGTGCCAGCTCACCAACTACAGGGCCAACTAATGAAAAACTGTTTTTT. Translated, it gives CASSPTTGPTNEKLFF.